The clone carrying this T cell receptor beta chain was counted only a few times. Antigen specificity is unknown. The data originate from a study of early T cells in non-severe SARS-CoV-2 infection. Study-wide results and caveats: Private and CD4 specificities were missed by VDJdb matching, skewed to anti-spike CD8.

The germline gives CDR1 DFQATT, CDR2 SNEGSKA (reference sequence). V gave up 0 bases and J gave up 2 bases, with 10 bases separating them. There are 14 residues in the CDR3. Researchers tagged individual cDNA molecules with unique molecular identifiers. TCRdb independently ran MiXCR on the 5' RACE reads; one entry per CDR3 protein. The sample holds under 85,000 distinct CDR3 sequences, more than 12% seen once. The specimen comprised whole blood, sampled at baseline. The chain is built from TRBV20-1 and TRBJ1-2; the D is unclear. The sequence came from an adult who was a healthcare worker with PCR-confirmed SARS-CoV-2 infection or an uninfected control (not recorded which). The CDR3 sequence: CSARDWASNYGYTF. The CDR3 coding sequence is TGCAGTGCTAGAGATTGGGCCAGCAACTATGGCTACACCTTC.